This is a list of T cell receptor beta chains from one sample in a study of OX40 agonist ivuxolimab in advanced cancers. Sequencing was performed with immunoSEQ multiplex PCR; in TCRdb, only in-frame clones are kept and a portion is missing. This table holds about 45,000 clones, approximately 82% found once. The input for sequencing was CD4+ or CD8+ T cells sorted from blood, taken in a trial of the OX40 agonist ivuxolimab. These receptors came from an adult with an advanced solid tumor such as melanoma, head and neck, liver or kidney cancer. Each CDR3 is given without its conserved first and last residue.

j_call v_call cdr3_aa
TRBJ2-7 TRBV6-6 ASSAGGAEQY
TRBJ2-7 TRBV11-3 ASSLALNYEQY
TRBJ1-5 TRBV10-3 AISGGGNGQPQH
TRBJ1-4 TRBV7-9 ASSLARGYSEKLF
TRBJ1-2 TRBV2 ASKGWVYGYT
TRBJ2-3 TRBV7-8 ASSPYRVSPSADTQY
TRBJ1-3 TRBV29-1 SAVPGSGNTIY
TRBJ2-3 TRBV5-1 ASSLVDTQY
TRBJ1-2 TRBV5-8 ASSQESSWSGYT
TRBJ1-3 TRBV6-5 ASGPSEGNTIY
TRBJ2-7 TRBV9 ASSPGTTHSYEQY
TRBJ2-1 TRBV5-4 ASSLGWGLAGGDEQF
TRBJ2-5 TRBV29-1 SVEGGHLETQY
TRBJ1-5 TRBV10-3 AISESVGPINQPQH
TRBJ2-3 TRBV29-1 SVGGDTQY
TRBJ1-1 TRBV9 ASSAYRGATEAF
TRBJ1-5 TRBV21-1 ASSKERGEAPHLTGQPQH
TRBJ2-3 TRBV25-1 ASRRPGQSSTDTQY
TRBJ1-1 TRBV5-1 ASSQRGGGTEAF
TRBJ2-3 TRBV6-4 ASSDSGSFTDTQY
TRBJ2-1 TRBV9 ASSVSGASYNEQF
TRBJ2-7 TRBV6-1 ASSARPGLAGGSQY
TRBJ1-2 TRBV18 ASSPNRDTYGYT
TRBJ2-5 TRBV5-1 ASSLLAGGRETQY
TRBJ1-2 TRBV29-1 SVHSGTGPYYGYT
TRBJ2-7 TRBV7-9 ASSPLRTSGSTYEQY
TRBJ2-2 TRBV7-8 ASSPRGGRNTGELF
TRBJ1-2 TRBV4-1 ASSQDRGQGYGYT
TRBJ1-2 TRBV15 ATSTHDN
TRBJ2-7 TRBV19 ASSIGTSGTYEQY
TRBJ1-4 TRBV7-2 ASSLGRIEKLF
TRBJ2-3 TRBV20-1 SAGTDTQY
TRBJ1-2 TRBV7-9 ASSRDSQMGYT
TRBJ1-1 TRBV5-1 ASSLGGGKLDTEAF
TRBJ1-2 TRBV6-6 ASSPGGGPGSYGYT
TRBJ2-7 TRBV27 ASSPTGRSSYEQY